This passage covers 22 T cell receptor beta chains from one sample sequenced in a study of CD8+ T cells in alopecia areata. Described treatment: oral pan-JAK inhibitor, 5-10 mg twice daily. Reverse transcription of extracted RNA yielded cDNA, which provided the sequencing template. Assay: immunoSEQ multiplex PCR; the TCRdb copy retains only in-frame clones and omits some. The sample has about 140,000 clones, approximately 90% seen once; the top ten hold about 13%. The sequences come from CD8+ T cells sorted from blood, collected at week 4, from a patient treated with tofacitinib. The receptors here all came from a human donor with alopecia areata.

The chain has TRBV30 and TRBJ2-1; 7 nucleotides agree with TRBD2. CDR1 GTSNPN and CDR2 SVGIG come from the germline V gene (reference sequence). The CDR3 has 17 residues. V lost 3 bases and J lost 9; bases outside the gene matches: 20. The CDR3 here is CAWRPRAGRGMRGEQFF. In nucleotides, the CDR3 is TGTGCCTGGAGGCCCCGGGCGGGGAGGGGTATGAGGGGTGAGCAGTTCTTC.

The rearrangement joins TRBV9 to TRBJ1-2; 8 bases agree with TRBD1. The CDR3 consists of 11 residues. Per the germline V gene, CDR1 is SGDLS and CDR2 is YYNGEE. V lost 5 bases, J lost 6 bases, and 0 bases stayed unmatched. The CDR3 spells CASRDRDGYTF. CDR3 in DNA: TGTGCCAGCAGGGACAGGGATGGCTACACCTTC. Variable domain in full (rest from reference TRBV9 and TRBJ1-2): DSGVTQTPKHLITATGQRVTLRCSPRSGDLSVYWYQQSLDQGLQFLIQYYNGEERAKGNILERFSAQQFPDLHSELNLSSLELGDSALYFCASRDRDGYTFGSGTRLTVV.

The CDR3 nucleotides are TGTGCCAGCAGCTTAACGGGCCGGGGGGGCCCTGAGCAGTACTTC. Its protein is CASSLTGRGGPEQYF. J is TRBJ2-7 and V is TRBV13, with 8 bases matching TRBD2. The germline gives CDR1 PRHDT, CDR2 FYEKMQ (reference sequence). This CDR3 is built from 15 residues. V lost 2 bases and J lost 7; bases outside the gene matches: 10.

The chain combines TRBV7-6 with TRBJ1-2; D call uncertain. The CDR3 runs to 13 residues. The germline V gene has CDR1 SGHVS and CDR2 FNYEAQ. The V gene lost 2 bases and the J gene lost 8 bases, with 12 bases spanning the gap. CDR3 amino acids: CASSLRAGGGYTF. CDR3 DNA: TGTGCCAGCAGCTTAAGGGCAGGAGGGGGCTACACCTTC.

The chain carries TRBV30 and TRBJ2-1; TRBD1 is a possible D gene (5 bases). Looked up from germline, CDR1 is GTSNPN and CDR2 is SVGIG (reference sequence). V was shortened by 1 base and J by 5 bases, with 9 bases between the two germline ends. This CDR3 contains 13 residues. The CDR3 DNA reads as TGTGCCTGGAGTGGGGGCTTAAACAATGAGCAGTTCTTC. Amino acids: CAWSGGLNNEQFF.

CDR3 in amino acids: CASSLTGNRHEQYF. The CDR3 nucleotides are TGTGCCAGCAGCTTAACAGGGAATAGGCACGAGCAGTACTTC. This rearrangement joins TRBV7-9 to TRBJ2-7, with a possible D match to TRBD1 (6 bases). V was shortened by 2 bases and J by 5 bases, with 13 bases between the two germline ends. Germline CDR1 reads SEHNR; CDR2 reads FQNEAQ (reference sequence). The CDR3 sequence is 14 residues long. Full variable domain (remainder filled in from reference TRBV7-9 and TRBJ2-7): DTGVSQNPRHKITKRGQNVTFRCDPISEHNRLYWYRQTLGQGPEFLTYFQNEAQLEKSRLLSDRFSAERPKGSFSTLEIQRTEQGDSAMYLCASSLTGNRHEQYFGPGTRLTVT.

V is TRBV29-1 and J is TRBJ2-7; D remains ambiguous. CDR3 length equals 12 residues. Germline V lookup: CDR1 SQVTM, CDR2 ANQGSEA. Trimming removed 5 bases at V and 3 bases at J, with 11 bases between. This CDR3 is CSVQWQDYEQYF. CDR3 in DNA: TGCAGCGTTCAGTGGCAGGACTACGAGCAGTACTTC.

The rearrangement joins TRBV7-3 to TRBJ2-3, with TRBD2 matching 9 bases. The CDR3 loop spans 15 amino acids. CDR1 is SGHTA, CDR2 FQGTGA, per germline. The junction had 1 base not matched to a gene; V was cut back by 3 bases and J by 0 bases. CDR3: CASSFSGSSTDTQYF. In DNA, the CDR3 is TGTGCCAGCAGCTTTAGCGGGAGTAGCACAGATACGCAGTATTTT.

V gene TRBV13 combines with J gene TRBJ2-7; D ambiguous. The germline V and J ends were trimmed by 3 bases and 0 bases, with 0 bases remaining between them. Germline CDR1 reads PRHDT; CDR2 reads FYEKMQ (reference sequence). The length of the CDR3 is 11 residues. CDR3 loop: CASSFSYEQYF. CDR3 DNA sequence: TGTGCCAGCAGCTTCTCCTACGAGCAGTACTTC. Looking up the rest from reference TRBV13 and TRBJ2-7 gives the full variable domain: AAGVIQSPRHLIKEKRETATLKCYPIPRHDTVYWYQQGPGQDPQFLISFYEKMQSDKGSIPDRFSAQQFSDYHSELNMSSLELGDSALYFCASSFSYEQYFGPGTRLTVT.

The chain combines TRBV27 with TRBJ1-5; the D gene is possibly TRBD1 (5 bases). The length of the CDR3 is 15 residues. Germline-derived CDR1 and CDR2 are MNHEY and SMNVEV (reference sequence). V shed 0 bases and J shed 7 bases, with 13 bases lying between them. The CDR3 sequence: CASSLSGGGRQPQHF. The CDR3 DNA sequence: TGTGCCAGCAGTTTATCGGGGGGGGGACGACAGCCCCAGCATTTT.

This CDR3 reads CASSIWGFRTEAFF. CDR3 nucleotides: TGTGCCAGCAGTATCTGGGGGTTCAGGACTGAAGCTTTCTTT. The chain has TRBV27 and TRBJ1-1, with D possibly being TRBD1 (5 bases). The V end lost 5 bases, the J end lost 5 bases, and 15 bases lay between the germline ends. Per the germline V gene, CDR1 is MNHEY and CDR2 is SMNVEV (reference sequence). CDR3 length: 14 residues.

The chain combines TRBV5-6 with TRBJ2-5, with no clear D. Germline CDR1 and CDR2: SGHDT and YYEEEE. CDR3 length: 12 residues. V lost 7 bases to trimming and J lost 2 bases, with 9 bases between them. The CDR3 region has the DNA TGTGCCAGCGAGGACGATCAAGAGACCCAGTACTTC. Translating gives CASEDDQETQYF.

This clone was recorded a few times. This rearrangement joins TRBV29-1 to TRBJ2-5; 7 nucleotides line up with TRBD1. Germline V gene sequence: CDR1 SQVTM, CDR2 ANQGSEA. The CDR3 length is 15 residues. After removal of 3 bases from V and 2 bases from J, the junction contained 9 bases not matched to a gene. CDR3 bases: TGCAGCGTTGAGGCCACAGGGGTCGGACAAGAGACCCAGTACTTC. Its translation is CSVEATGVGQETQYF.

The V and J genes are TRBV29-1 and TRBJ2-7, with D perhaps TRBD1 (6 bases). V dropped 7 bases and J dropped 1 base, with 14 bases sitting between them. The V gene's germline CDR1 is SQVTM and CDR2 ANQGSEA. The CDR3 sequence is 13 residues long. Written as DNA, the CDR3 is TGCAGCGCCACACAAAGGGGGTCCTACGAGCAGTACTTC. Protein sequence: CSATQRGSYEQYF.

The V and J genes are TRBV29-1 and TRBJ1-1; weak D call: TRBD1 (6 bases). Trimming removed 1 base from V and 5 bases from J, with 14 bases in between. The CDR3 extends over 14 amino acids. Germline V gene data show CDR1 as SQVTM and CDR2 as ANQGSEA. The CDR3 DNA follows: TGCAGCGTTGAAGGTTTAGGGGGGAGGACTGAAGCTTTCTTT. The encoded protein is CSVEGLGGRTEAFF.

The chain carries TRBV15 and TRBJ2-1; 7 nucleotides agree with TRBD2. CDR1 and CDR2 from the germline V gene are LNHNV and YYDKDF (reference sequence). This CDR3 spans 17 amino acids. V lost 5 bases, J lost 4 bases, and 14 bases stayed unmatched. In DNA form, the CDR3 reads TGTGCCACCAGCGGTTCCCCCCAGACTAGCCTATACAATGAGCAGTTCTTC. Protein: CATSGSPQTSLYNEQFF.

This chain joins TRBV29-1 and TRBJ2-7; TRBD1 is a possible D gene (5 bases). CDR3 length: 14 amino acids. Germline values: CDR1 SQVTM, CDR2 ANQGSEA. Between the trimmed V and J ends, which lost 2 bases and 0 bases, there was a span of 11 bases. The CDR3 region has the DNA TGCAGCGTTGAACCCGGTCAGGGCTCCTACGAGCAGTACTTC. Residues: CSVEPGQGSYEQYF.

CDR3 coding DNA: TGCGCCAGCAGCTTGGCAGGAGATGGCACCGGGGAGCTGTTTTTT. Encoded protein: CASSLAGDGTGELFF. The genes are TRBV5-1 and TRBJ2-2, with no clear D. V shed 0 bases and J shed 4 bases, with 10 bases lying between them. The CDR3 has 15 amino acids. From germline, CDR1 is SGHRS and CDR2 YFSETQ.

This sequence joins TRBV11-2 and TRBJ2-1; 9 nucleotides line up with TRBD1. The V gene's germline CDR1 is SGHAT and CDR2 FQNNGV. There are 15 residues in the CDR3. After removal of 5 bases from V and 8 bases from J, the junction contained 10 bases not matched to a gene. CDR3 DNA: TGTGCCAGCAGCCAGGGGGGACAGGGCGTCGATGAGCAGTTCTTC. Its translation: CASSQGGQGVDEQFF. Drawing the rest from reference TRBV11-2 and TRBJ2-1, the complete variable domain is EAGVAQSPRYKIIEKRQSVAFWCNPISGHATLYWYQQILGQGPKLLIQFQNNGVVDDSQLPKDRFSAERLKGVDSTLKIQPAKLEDSAVYLCASSQGGQGVDEQFFGPGTRLTVL.

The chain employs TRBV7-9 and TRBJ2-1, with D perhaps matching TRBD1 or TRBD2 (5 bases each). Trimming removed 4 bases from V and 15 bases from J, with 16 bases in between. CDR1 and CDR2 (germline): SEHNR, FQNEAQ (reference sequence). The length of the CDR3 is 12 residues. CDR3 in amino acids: CASSSSTGGTFF. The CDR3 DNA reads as TGTGCCAGCAGCTCCTCGACTGGGGGAACGTTCTTC.

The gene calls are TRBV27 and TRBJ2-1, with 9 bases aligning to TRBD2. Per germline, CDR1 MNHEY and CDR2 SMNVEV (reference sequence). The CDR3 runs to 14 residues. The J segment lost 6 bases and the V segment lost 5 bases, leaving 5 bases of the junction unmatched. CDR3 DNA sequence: TGTGCCAGCAGTCGGACTAGCGAGAGCAATGAGCAGTTCTTC. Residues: CASSRTSESNEQFF.

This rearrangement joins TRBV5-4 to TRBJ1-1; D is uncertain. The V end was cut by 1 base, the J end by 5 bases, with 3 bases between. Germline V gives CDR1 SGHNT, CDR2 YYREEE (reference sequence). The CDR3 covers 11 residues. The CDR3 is CASSLRTEAFF. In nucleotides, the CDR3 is TGTGCCAGCAGCTTGCGGACTGAAGCTTTCTTT.